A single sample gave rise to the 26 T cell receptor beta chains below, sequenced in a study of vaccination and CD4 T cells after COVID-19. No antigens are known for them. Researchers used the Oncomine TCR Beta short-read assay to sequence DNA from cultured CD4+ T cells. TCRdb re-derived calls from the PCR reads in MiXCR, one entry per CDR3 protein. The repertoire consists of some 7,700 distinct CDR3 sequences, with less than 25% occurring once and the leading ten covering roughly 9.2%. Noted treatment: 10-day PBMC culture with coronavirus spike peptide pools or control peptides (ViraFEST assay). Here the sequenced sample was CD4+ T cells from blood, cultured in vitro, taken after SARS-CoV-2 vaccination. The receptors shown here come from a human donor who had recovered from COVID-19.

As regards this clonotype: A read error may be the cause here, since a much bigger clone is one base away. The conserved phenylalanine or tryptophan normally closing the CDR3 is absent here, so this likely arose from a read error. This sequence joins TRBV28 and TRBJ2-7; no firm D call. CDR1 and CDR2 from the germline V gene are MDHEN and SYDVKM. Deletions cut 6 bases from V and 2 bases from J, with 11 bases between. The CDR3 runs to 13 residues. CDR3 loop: CASRGTTPYEQYL. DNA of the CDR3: TGTGCCAGCAGGGGAACAACTCCCTACGAGCAGTACCTC.

CDR3 nucleotides: TGTGCCAGCAGCTTAACAGCGGGAGGAGGGACAGATACGCAGTATTTT. Amino acids: CASSLTAGGGTDTQYF. The chain links TRBV7-9 to TRBJ2-3, with 9 nucleotides matching TRBD2. The CDR3 runs to 16 residues. Germline lookup yields CDR1 SEHNR and CDR2 FQNEAQ (reference sequence). Trimming cost V 2 bases and J 3 bases; bases outside gene matches: 6.

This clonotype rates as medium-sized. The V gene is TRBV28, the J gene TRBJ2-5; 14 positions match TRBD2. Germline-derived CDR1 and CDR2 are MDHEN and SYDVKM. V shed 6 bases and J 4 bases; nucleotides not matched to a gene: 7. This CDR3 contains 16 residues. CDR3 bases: TGTGCCAGCAGGGGGGGACTAGCGGGGGTCCGAGAGACCCAGTACTTC. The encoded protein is CASRGGLAGVRETQYF.

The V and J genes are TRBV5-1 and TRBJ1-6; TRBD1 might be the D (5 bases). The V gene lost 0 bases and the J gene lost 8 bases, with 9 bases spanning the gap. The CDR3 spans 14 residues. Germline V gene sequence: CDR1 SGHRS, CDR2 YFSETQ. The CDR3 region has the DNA TGCGCCAGCAGCTTGGTGGGGGGGGATTCACCCCTCCACTTT. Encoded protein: CASSLVGGDSPLHF.

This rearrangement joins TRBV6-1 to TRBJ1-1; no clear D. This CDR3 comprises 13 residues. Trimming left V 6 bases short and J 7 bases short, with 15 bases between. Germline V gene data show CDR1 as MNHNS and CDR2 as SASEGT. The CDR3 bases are TGTGCCAGCAGAGAGAGCCTCCCGGTTGAAGCTTTCTTT. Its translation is CASRESLPVEAFF.

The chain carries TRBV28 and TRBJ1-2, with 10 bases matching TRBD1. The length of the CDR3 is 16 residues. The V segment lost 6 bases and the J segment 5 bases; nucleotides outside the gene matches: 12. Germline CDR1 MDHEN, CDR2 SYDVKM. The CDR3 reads CASSSRTGGGRYGYTF. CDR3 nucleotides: TGTGCCAGCAGCTCCCGGACAGGGGGGGGTAGGTATGGCTACACCTTC.

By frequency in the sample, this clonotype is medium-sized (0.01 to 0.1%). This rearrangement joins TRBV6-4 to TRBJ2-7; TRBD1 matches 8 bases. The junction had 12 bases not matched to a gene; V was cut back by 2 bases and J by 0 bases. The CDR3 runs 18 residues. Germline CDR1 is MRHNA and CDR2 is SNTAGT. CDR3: CASSDHNKTGEPSYEQYF. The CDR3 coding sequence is TGTGCCAGCAGTGACCACAACAAGACAGGGGAACCCTCCTACGAGCAGTACTTC.

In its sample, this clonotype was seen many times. The chain's CDR3 is CASSPSGRAGTQYF. For the CDR3, the DNA is TGTGCCAGCAGCCCGAGCGGGAGGGCCGGGACCCAGTACTTC. This chain links TRBV7-2 with TRBJ2-5; 10 nucleotides align to TRBD2. J gave up 7 bases and V 5 bases, and 7 bases lay outside the gene matches. This CDR3 is 14 amino acids long. Germline assignment: CDR1 SGHTA and CDR2 FQGNSA.

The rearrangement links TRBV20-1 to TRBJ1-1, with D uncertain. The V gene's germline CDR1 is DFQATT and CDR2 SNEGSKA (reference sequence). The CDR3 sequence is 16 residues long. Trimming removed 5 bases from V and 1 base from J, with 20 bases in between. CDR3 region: CSALSHGGPRNTEAFF. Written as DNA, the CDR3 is TGCAGTGCTCTAAGCCACGGCGGCCCACGGAACACTGAAGCTTTCTTT.

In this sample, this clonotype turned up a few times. CDR3 sequence reads: CSATFGLAPSYNEQFF. The CDR3 nucleotides read TGCAGTGCCACTTTTGGACTAGCACCTTCCTACAATGAGCAGTTCTTC. The chain carries TRBV20-1 and TRBJ2-1, with 8 bases aligning to TRBD2. Germline CDR1 and CDR2: DFQATT and SNEGSKA (reference sequence). V gave up 6 bases and J gave up 1 base; unmatched junction bases: 11. CDR3 length equals 16 residues.

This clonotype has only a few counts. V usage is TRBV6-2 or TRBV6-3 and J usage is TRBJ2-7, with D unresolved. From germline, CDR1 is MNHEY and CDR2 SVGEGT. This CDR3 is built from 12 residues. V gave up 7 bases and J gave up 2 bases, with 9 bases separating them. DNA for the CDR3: TGTGCCAGCAAAGGGCGGACCTACGAGCAGTACTTC. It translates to CASKGRTYEQYF.

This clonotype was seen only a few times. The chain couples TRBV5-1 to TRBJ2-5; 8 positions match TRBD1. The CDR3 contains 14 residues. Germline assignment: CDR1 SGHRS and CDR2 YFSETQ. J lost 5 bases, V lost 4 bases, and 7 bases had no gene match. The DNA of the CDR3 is TGCGCCAGCAGCCGTGGGACAGGACGGGAGACCCAGTACTTC. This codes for CASSRGTGRETQYF.

The CDR3 coding sequence is TGTGCCAGCAGCTTAGGACTAGCGGGAGAGGCCTACGAGCAGTACTTC. This encodes CASSLGLAGEAYEQYF. This rearrangement joins TRBV11-2 to TRBJ2-7; 12 nucleotides align to TRBD2. CDR3 length: 16 residues. V trimming: 1 base; J trimming: 2 bases; junction bases outside the gene matches: 3. Germline V lookup: CDR1 SGHAT, CDR2 FQNNGV.

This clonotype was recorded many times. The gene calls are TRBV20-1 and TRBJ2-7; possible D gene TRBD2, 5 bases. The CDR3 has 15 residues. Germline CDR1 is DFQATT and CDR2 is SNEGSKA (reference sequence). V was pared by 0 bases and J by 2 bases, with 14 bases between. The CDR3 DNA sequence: TGCAGTGCTAGAGATCCCACAGCGGCCCCCTACGAGCAGTACTTC. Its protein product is CSARDPTAAPYEQYF.

CDR3 in DNA: TGTGCCAGTAGTCCCACCGGAGGGGGGTTTAACTATGGCTACACCTTC. Translated, it gives CASSPTGGGFNYGYTF. The J gene is TRBJ1-2, the V gene TRBV19; possibly TRBD1 for D (6 bases). The CDR3 length is 16 residues. Between the trimmed V and J ends, which lost 5 bases and 1 base, there was a span of 17 bases. The germline V gene has CDR1 LNHDA and CDR2 SQIVND (reference sequence). The complete variable domain, with remaining parts taken from reference TRBV19 and TRBJ1-2, reads DGGITQSPKYLFRKEGQNVTLSCEQNLNHDAMYWYRQDPGQGLRLIYYSQIVNDFQKGDIAEGYSVSREKKESFPLTVTSAQKNPTAFYLCASSPTGGGFNYGYTFGSGTRLTVV.

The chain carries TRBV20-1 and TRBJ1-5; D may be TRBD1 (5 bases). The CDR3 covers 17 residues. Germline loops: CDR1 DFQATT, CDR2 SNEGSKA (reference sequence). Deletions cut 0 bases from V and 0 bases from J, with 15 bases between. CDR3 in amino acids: CSARDPPPGGSNQPQHF. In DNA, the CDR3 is TGCAGTGCTAGAGATCCCCCCCCCGGGGGTAGCAATCAGCCCCAGCATTTT.

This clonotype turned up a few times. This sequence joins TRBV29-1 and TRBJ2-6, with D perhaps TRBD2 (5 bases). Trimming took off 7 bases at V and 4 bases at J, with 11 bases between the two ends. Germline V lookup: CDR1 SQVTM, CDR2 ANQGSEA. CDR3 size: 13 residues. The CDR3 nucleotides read TGCAGCGCCACGGAGGCAGGGGCCAACGTCCTGACTTTC. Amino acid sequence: CSATEAGANVLTF.

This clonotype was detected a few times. The CDR3: CSARGGRGTDTQYF. The CDR3 bases are TGCAGTGCTAGAGGGGGCAGGGGCACAGATACGCAGTATTTT. This chain connects TRBV20-1 to TRBJ2-3, with TRBD1 as a possible D gene (5 bases). The CDR3 sequence is 14 residues long. Per the germline V gene, CDR1 is DFQATT and CDR2 is SNEGSKA (reference sequence). The V gene lost 1 base and the J gene lost 1 base, with 9 bases spanning the gap.

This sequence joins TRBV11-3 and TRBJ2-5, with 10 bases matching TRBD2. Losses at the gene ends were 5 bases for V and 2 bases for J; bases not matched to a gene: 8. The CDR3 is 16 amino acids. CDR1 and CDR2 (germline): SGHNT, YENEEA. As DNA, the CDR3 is TGTGCCAGCAGCCTCACCTTGGGACTAGCGCAAGAGACCCAGTACTTC. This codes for CASSLTLGLAQETQYF.

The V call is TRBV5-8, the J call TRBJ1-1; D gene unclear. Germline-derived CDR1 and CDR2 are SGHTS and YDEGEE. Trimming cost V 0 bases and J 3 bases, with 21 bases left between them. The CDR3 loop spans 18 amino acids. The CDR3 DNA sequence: TGTGCCAGCAGCTTGGCCGCAGGCTCGACCCAAACTTACACTGAAGCTTTCTTT. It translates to CASSLAAGSTQTYTEAFF.

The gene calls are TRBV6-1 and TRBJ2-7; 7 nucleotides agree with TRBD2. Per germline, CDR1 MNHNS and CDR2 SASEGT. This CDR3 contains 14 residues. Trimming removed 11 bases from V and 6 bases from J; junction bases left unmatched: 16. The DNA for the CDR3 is TGTGCCGGCAATAGCGGCGGCAGGGAGGGCGAGCAGTACTTC. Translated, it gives CAGNSGGREGEQYF.

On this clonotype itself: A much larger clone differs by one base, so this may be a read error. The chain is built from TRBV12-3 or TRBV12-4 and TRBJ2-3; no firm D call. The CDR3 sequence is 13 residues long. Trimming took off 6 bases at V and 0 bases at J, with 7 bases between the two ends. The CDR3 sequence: CASSLGSTDTQYF. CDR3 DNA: TGTGCCAGCAGCTTGGGAAGCACAGATACGCAGTATTTT.

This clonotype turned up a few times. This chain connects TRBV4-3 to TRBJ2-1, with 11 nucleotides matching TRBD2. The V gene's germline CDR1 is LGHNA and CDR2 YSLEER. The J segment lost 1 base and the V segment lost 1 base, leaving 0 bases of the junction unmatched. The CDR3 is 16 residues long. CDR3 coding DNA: TGCGCCAGCAGCCAAGGACTAGCGGGATCCTACAATGAGCAGTTCTTC. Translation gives CASSQGLAGSYNEQFF.

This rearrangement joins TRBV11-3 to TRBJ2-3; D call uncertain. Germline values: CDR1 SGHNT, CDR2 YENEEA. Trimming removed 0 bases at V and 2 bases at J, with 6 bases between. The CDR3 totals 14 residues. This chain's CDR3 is CASSLDGNTDTQYF. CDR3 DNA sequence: TGTGCCAGCAGCTTAGATGGGAACACAGATACGCAGTATTTT.

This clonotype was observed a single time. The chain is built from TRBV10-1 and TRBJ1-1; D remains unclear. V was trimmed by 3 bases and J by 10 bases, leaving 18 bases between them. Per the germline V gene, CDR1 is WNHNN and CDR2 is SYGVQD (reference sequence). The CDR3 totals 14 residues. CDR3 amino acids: CASSESTPGGRAFF. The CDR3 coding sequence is TGCGCCAGCAGTGAAAGCACCCCGGGTGGTAGAGCTTTCTTT.

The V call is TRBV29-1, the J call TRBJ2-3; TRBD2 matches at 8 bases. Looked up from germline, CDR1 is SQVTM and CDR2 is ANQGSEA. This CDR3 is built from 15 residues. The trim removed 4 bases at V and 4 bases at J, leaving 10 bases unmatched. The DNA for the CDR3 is TGCAGCGTTGTTCGGGGGGGCCTACGGGCAGATACGCAGTATTTT. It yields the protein CSVVRGGLRADTQYF.